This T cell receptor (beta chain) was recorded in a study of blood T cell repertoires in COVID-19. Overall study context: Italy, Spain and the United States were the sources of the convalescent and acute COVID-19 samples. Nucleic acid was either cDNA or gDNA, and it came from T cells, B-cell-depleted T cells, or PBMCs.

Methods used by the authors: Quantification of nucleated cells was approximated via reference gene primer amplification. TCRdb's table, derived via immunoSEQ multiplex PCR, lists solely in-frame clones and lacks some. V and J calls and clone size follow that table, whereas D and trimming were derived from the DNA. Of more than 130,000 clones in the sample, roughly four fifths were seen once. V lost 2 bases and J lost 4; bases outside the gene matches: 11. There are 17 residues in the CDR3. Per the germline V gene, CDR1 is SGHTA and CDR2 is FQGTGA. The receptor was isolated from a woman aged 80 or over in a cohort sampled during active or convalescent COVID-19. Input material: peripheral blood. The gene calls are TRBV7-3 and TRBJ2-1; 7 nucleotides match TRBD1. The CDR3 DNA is TGTGCCAGCAGCTTACGTCCACAGGGGCCCTCATACAATGAGCAGTTCTTC. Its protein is CASSLRPQGPSYNEQFF.